Below are 18 T cell receptor beta chains sequenced from a single sample in a study of blood T cell repertoires in COVID-19. Clones were sequenced by immunoSEQ multiplex PCR, and TCRdb holds only the in-frame ones, with some missing. Of 200,000 to 300,000 clones listed, approximately 85% were seen once; the top ten hold 0.65% to 0.8%. Material: peripheral blood. The origin of the receptors is a human donor in a cohort sampled during active COVID-19.

The J gene is TRBJ1-4, the V gene TRBV5-5; 7 bases line up with TRBD1. The CDR3 covers 15 residues. V gave up 4 bases and J gave up 3 bases; unmatched junction bases: 6. Germline CDR1 is SGHKS and CDR2 is YYEKEE (reference sequence). The CDR3 DNA is TGTGCCAGCAGCCTCGGACAGGTGCCTAATGAAAAACTGTTTTTT. This translates into CASSLGQVPNEKLFF.

The CDR3 DNA is TGCGCCAGCAGCTTGAGGGGGCGAAACTATGGCTACACCTTC. Translated, it gives CASSLRGRNYGYTF. The chain has TRBV5-1 and TRBJ1-2, with 7 nucleotides matching TRBD1. Germline CDR1 is SGHRS and CDR2 is YFSETQ. J gave up 2 bases and V 1 base, and 2 bases lay outside the gene matches. The length of the CDR3 is 14 residues.

The genes are TRBV6-2 or TRBV6-3 and TRBJ2-7; TRBD2 might be the D (6 bases). This CDR3 region has 15 residues. CDR1 is MNHEY, CDR2 SVGEGT, per germline. Trimming removed 3 bases from V and 1 base from J, with 13 bases in between. The chain's CDR3 is CASSYRLGGSYEQYF. The CDR3 region has the DNA TGTGCCAGCAGTTATAGACTGGGGGGATCCTACGAGCAGTACTTC.

The genes are TRBV19 and TRBJ1-2, with 10 bases identical to TRBD1. V lost 3 bases, J lost 6 bases, and 10 bases stayed unmatched. Germline V gene data show CDR1 as LNHDA and CDR2 as SQIVND (reference sequence). The CDR3 contains 16 residues. Here the CDR3 DNA reads TGTGCCAGTAGTATTATCCCCCCCGGACAGGGGGATGGCTACACCTTC. Protein sequence: CASSIIPPGQGDGYTF.

The chain couples TRBV3-1 (or the pseudogene TRBV3-2) to TRBJ2-5; a possible D gene is TRBD1 (5 bases). There are 14 residues in the CDR3. Germline CDR1 LGHDT, CDR2 YNNKEL (reference sequence). V was cut by 2 bases and J by 4 bases, with 11 bases left in between. CDR3 sequence (DNA): TGTGCCAGCAGCCAAACAGGACCCCCAGAGACCCAGTACTTC. Its translation is CASSQTGPPETQYF.

This chain links TRBV7-6 with TRBJ2-1; 9 bases map to TRBD1. The V gene end was trimmed by 0 bases and the J gene end by 2 bases; junction bases not matched to a gene: 8. Germline V gene sequence: CDR1 SGHVS, CDR2 FNYEAQ. CDR3 length equals 18 residues. DNA of the CDR3: TGTGCCAGCAGCTTAGCGCACAGGGACAGGGCTCCCTACAATGAGCAGTTCTTC. It encodes CASSLAHRDRAPYNEQFF.

With respect to this clone: Its ends do not fully match the called genes, so a read error is possible. The rearrangement uses TRBV7-9 and TRBJ2-1; 7 bases are shared with TRBD2. The CDR3 contains 13 residues. Germline CDR1 reads SEHNR; CDR2 reads FQNEAQ (reference sequence). The CDR3 loop reads CASGRDRGGTVVF. CDR3 DNA: TGTGCCAGCGGGAGGGACCGGGGTGGGACTGTAGTCTTC.

A single count supports this clone. The chain combines TRBV7-2 with TRBJ1-6; D uncertain. Germline V CDR1 and CDR2: SGHTA, FQGNSA. V was cut by 0 bases and J by 7 bases, with 7 bases left in between. The CDR3 has 14 residues. The DNA for the CDR3 is TGTGCCAGCAGCTTAGCGCCGGGGAATTCACCCCTCCACTTT. Translated, it gives CASSLAPGNSPLHF.

This rearrangement joins TRBV19 to TRBJ1-2; D not resolved. This CDR3 is 15 amino acids long. Germline-derived CDR1 and CDR2 are LNHDA and SQIVND (reference sequence). Trimming shortened V by 7 bases and J by 2 bases, and 17 bases separated the two germline ends. The CDR3 sequence is CASIPNQDTNYGYTF. The DNA of the CDR3 is TGTGCCAGTATCCCAAACCAGGATACAAACTATGGCTACACCTTC.

This clone was seen only a few times. The chain links TRBV4-1 to TRBJ2-2; D gene uncertain. V lost 4 bases and J lost 5, with 14 bases in between. Germline lookup yields CDR1 MGHRA and CDR2 YSYEKL. The CDR3 is 15 residues long. Here the CDR3 DNA reads TGCGCCAGCAGCCTAACGGTGACCAGGACCGGGGAGCTGTTTTTT. This encodes CASSLTVTRTGELFF.

CDR3 sequence (DNA): TGTGCCAGCTTCCTCTCTGGGGCCAACGTCCTGACTTTC. Its protein is CASFLSGANVLTF. The J gene is TRBJ2-6, the V gene TRBV7-8, with D hard to call. Germline V gene lookup returns CDR1 SGHVS and CDR2 FQNEAQ. Trimming left V 8 bases short and J 0 bases short, with 5 bases between. The CDR3 spans 13 residues. Full variable domain (rest looked up from reference TRBV7-8 and TRBJ2-6): GAGVSQSPRYKVAKRGQDVALRCDPISGHVSLFWYQQALGQGPEFLTYFQNEAQLDKSGLPSDRFFAERPEGSVSTLKIQRTQQEDSAVYLCASFLSGANVLTFGAGSRLTVL.

The chain joins TRBV2 to TRBJ2-1; TRBD2 aligns across 9 bases. CDR1 is SNHLY and CDR2 is FYNNEI in the germline V gene. V lost 6 bases to trimming and J lost 1 base; unmatched junction nucleotides: 7. CDR3 length equals 16 residues. The CDR3 protein is CASRKISGGSYNEQFF. The CDR3 DNA is TGTGCCAGCAGAAAGATTAGCGGGGGTTCCTACAATGAGCAGTTCTTC.

This clone showed up just a few times. The chain recombines TRBV7-9 with TRBJ1-2; D might be TRBD1 (6 bases). CDR3 length: 13 residues. Trimming cost V 2 bases and J 6 bases, with 10 bases left between them. Germline-derived CDR1 and CDR2 are SEHNR and FQNEAQ (reference sequence). CDR3 nucleotide sequence: TGTGCCAGCAGCTTACAGGGGAGTCATGGCTACACCTTC. Protein product: CASSLQGSHGYTF.

The chain couples TRBV19 to TRBJ2-3; 7 bases are a match to TRBD1. J lost 2 bases, V lost 5 bases, and 7 bases had no gene match. Germline V CDR1 and CDR2: LNHDA, SQIVND (reference sequence). The CDR3 covers 15 residues. CDR3 protein: CASSRGDSFTDTQYF. The CDR3 bases are TGTGCCAGTAGTCGTGGGGACAGCTTCACAGATACGCAGTATTTT.

The rearrangement uses TRBV12-3 or TRBV12-4 and TRBJ1-2; TRBD1 matches 8 bases. V dropped 4 bases and J dropped 7; count of bases not matched to a gene: 2. CDR3 size: 12 residues. The CDR3 DNA reads as TGTGCCAGCAGTTGGGGACAGGTTGGCTACACCTTC. Translated, it gives CASSWGQVGYTF.

CDR3 loop: CASTAQGTSNQPQHF. Written as DNA, the CDR3 is TGTGCCAGCACCGCACAGGGTACTAGCAATCAGCCCCAGCATTTT. This chain uses TRBV7-2 with TRBJ1-5; possibly TRBD1 for D (6 bases). Germline V gene lookup returns CDR1 SGHTA and CDR2 FQGNSA. CDR3 size: 15 residues. V lost 7 bases to trimming and J lost 0 bases, with 13 bases between them.

This chain uses TRBV9 with TRBJ2-1; 7 nucleotides line up with TRBD1. The CDR3 loop spans 13 amino acids. CDR1 SGDLS and CDR2 YYNGEE come from the germline V gene. With 4 bases clipped from V and 9 bases from J, the junction kept 7 bases outside the gene matches. DNA of the CDR3: TGTGCCAGCAGCAAGAACAGGGGCATTGAGCAGTTCTTC. As protein: CASSKNRGIEQFF.

The rearrangement uses TRBV15 and TRBJ2-2; D unresolved. The CDR3 totals 14 residues. The germline V gene encodes CDR1 LNHNV and CDR2 YYDKDF (reference sequence). The germline V and J ends were trimmed by 5 bases and 3 bases, with 10 bases remaining between them. The CDR3 here is CATSARGDTGELFF. The DNA for the CDR3 is TGTGCCACCAGCGCCCGAGGCGACACCGGGGAGCTGTTTTTT.